The text below deals with one T cell receptor beta chain. Profiled with immunoSEQ multiplex PCR; TCRdb holds only in-frame clones, not every one. The sample lists tens of thousands of clones, roughly 93% occurring once. The CDR3 is 12 amino acids. Between the trimmed V and J ends, which lost 4 bases and 2 bases, there was a span of 8 bases. Germline V lookup: CDR1 SQVTM, CDR2 ANQGSEA. This entry belongs to a study of T cell changes during pregnancy in multiple sclerosis. Sequencing was performed on peripheral blood, taken in the second trimester of pregnancy. The chain uses TRBV29-1 and TRBJ2-5; maybe TRBD1 (6 bases). This sequence was found in a female donor with multiple sclerosis, enrolled in a pregnancy study. CDR3 protein: CSVGRGQETQYF. Here the CDR3 DNA reads TGCAGCGTTGGCAGGGGTCAAGAGACCCAGTACTTC.